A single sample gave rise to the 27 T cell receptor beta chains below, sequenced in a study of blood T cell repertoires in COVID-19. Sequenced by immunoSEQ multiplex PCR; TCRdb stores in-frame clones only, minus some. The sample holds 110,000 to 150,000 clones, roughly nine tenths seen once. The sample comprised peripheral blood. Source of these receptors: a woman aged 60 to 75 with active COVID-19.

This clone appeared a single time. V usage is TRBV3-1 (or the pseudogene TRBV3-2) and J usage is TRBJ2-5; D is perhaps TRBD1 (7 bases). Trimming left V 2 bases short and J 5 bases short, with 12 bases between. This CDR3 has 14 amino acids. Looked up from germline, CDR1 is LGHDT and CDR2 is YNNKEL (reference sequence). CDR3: CASSQNRGGETQYF. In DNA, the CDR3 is TGTGCCAGCAGCCAAAACAGGGGAGGTGAGACCCAGTACTTC.

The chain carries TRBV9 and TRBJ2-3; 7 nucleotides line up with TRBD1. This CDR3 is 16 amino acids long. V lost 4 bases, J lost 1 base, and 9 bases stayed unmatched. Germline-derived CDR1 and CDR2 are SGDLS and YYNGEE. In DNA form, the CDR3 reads TGTGCCAGCAGCCCAGGGGGTTCCCTTCGCACAGATACGCAGTATTTT. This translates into CASSPGGSLRTDTQYF.

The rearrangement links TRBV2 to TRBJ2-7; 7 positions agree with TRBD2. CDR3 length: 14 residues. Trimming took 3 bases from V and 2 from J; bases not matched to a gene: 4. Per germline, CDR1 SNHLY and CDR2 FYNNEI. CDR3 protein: CASSEDGRTYEQYF. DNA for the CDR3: TGTGCCAGCAGTGAGGACGGGAGGACCTACGAGCAGTACTTC.

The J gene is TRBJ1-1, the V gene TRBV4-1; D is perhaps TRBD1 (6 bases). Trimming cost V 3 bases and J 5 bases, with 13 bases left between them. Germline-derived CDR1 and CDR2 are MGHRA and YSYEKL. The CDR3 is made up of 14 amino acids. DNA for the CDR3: TGCGCCAGCAGCCAGCGGGGGCTGGGAACTGAAGCTTTCTTT. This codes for CASSQRGLGTEAFF.

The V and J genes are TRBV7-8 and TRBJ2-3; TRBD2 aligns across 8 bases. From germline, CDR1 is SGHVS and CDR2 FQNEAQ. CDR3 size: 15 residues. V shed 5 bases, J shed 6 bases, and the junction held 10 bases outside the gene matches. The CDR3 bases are TGTGCCAGCAGCCCAGACTTCGGGACTAGTGATACGCAGTATTTT. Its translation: CASSPDFGTSDTQYF.

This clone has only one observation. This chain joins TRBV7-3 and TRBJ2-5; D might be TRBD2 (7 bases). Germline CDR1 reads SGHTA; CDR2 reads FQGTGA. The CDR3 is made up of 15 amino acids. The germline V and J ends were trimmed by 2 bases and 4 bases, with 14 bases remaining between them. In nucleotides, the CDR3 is TGTGCCAGCAGCTTAGCCCCAGGGGAGGGAGAGACCCAGTACTTC. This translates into CASSLAPGEGETQYF.

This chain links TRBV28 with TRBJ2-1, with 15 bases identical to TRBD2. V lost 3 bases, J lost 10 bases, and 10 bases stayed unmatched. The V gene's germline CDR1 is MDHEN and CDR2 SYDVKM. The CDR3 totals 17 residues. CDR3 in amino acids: CASSFSRTSGRVGEQFF. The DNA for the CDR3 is TGTGCCAGCAGTTTCTCCCGGACTAGCGGGAGGGTAGGGGAGCAGTTCTTC. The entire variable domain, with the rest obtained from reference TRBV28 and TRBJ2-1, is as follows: DVKVTQSSRYLVKRTGEKVFLECVQDMDHENMFWYRQDPGLGLRLIYFSYDVKMKEKGDIPEGYSVSREKKERFSLILESASTNQTSMYLCASSFSRTSGRVGEQFFGPGTRLTVL.

The CDR3 sequence: CASSPRGQGVRARNSPLHF. The CDR3 nucleotides are TGTGCCAGCAGCCCCCGTGGACAGGGGGTCCGGGCTCGAAATTCACCCCTCCACTTT. The J gene is TRBJ1-6, the V gene TRBV13, with 10 bases aligning to TRBD1. Germline V lookup: CDR1 PRHDT, CDR2 FYEKMQ (reference sequence). CDR3 length equals 19 residues. After removal of 5 bases from V and 7 bases from J, the junction contained 17 bases not matched to a gene. Filled out from reference TRBV13 and TRBJ1-6, the complete variable domain reads AAGVIQSPRHLIKEKRETATLKCYPIPRHDTVYWYQQGPGQDPQFLISFYEKMQSDKGSIPDRFSAQQFSDYHSELNMSSLELGDSALYFCASSPRGQGVRARNSPLHFGNGTRLTVT.

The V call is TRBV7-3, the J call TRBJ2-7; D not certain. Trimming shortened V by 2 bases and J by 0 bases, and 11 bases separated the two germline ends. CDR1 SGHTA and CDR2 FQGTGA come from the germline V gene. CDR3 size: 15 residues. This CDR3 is CASSLGGLFSYEQYF. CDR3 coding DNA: TGTGCCAGCAGCTTAGGCGGCCTCTTCTCCTACGAGCAGTACTTC.

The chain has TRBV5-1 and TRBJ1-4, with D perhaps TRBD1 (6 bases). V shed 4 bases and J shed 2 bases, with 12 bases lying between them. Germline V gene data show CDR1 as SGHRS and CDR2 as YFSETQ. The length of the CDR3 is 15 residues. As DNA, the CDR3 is TGCGCCAGCAGCACCGCGACAGGTACTAATGAAAAACTGTTTTTT. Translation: CASSTATGTNEKLFF. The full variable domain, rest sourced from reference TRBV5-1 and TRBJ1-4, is KAGVTQTPRYLIKTRGQQVTLSCSPISGHRSVSWYQQTPGQGLQFLFEYFSETQRNKGNFPGRFSGRQFSNSRSEMNVSTLELGDSALYLCASSTATGTNEKLFFGSGTQLSVL.

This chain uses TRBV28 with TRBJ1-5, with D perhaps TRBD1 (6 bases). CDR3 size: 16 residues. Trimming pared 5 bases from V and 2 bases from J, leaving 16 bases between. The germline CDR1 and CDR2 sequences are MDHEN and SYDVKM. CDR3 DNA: TGTGCCAGCAGTCGCTCGGGGGGCTCGGGCAATCAGCCCCAGCATTTT. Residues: CASSRSGGSGNQPQHF.

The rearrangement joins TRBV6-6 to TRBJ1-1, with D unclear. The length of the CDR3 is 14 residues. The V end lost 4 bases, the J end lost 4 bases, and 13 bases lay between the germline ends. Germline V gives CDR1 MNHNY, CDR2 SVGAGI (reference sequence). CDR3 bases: TGTGCCAGCAGTTGGGAGGGTCGGGTCACTGAAGCTTTCTTT. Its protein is CASSWEGRVTEAFF.

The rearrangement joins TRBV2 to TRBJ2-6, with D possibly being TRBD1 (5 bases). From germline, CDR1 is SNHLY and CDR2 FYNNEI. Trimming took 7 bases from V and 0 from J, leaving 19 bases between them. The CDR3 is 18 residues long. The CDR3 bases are TGTGCCAGCAAGGAGCAGGTGGGGCTGAGCTCTGGGGCCAACGTCCTGACTTTC. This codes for CASKEQVGLSSGANVLTF.

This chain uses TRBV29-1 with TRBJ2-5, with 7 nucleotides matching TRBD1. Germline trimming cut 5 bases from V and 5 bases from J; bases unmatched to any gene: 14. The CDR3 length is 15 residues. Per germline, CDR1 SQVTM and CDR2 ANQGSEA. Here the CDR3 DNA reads TGCAGCGTTACTCGCCGAAACAGGGGCGGGGAGACCCAGTACTTC. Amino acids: CSVTRRNRGGETQYF.

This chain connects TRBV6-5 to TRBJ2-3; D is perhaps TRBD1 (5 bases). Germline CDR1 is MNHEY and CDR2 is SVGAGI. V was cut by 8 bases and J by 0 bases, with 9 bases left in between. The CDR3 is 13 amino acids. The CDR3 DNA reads TGTGCCAGCGGACAATCGAGCACAGATACGCAGTATTTT. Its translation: CASGQSSTDTQYF.

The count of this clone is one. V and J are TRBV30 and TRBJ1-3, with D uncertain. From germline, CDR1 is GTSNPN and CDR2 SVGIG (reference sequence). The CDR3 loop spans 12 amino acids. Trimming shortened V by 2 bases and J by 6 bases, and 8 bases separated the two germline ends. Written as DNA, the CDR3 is TGTGCCTGGAGTATCGGAGAAAACACCATATATTTT. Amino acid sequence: CAWSIGENTIYF.

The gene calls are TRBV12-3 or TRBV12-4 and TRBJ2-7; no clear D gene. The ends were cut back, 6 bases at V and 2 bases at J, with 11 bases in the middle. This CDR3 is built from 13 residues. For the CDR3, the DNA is TGTGCCAGCAGCCCCCCGGGTGCCTACGAGCAGTACTTC. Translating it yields CASSPPGAYEQYF.

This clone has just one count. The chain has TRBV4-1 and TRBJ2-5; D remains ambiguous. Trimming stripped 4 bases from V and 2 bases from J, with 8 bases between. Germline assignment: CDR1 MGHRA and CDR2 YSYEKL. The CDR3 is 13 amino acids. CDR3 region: CASSRSPQETQYF. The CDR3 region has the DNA TGCGCCAGCAGCCGTAGTCCTCAAGAGACCCAGTACTTC.

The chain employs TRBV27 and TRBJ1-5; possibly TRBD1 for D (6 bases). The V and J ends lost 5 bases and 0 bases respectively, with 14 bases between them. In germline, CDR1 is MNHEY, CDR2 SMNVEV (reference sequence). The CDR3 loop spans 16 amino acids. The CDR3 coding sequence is TGTGCCAGCAGTGTCACAGGGTCGCTTAGCAATCAGCCCCAGCATTTT. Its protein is CASSVTGSLSNQPQHF.

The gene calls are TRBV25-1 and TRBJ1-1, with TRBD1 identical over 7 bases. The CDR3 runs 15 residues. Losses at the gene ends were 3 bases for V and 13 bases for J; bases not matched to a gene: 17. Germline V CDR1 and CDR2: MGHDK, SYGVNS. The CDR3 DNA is TGTGCCAGCAGTGATTGGACAGGCCAGAGGACGGGGATTTTCTTT. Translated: CASSDWTGQRTGIFF.

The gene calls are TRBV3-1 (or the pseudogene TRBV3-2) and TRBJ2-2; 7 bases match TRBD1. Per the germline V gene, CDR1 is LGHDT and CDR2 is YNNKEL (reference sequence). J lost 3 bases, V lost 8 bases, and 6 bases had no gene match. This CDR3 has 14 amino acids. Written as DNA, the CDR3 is TGTGCCAGCGGCACCGGGACAGACACCGGGGAGCTGTTTTTT. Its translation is CASGTGTDTGELFF.

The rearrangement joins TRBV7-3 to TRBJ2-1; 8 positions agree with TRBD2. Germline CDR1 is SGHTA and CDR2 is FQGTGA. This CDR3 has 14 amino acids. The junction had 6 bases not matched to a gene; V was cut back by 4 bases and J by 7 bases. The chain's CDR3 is CASSSPGLGNEQFF. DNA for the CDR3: TGTGCCAGCAGCTCTCCGGGACTAGGGAATGAGCAGTTCTTC.

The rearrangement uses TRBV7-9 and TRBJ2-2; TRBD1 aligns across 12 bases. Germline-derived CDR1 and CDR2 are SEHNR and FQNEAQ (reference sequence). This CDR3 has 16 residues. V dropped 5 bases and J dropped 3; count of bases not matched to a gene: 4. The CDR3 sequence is CASSRGTGGYTGELFF. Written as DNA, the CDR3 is TGTGCCAGCAGCCGTGGGACAGGGGGCTACACCGGGGAGCTGTTTTTT.

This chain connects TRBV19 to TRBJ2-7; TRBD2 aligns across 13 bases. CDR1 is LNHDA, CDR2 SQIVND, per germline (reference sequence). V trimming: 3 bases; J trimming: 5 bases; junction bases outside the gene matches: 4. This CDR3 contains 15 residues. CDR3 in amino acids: CASSMRTSGSHEQYF. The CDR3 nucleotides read TGTGCCAGTAGTATGAGGACTAGCGGGAGCCACGAGCAGTACTTC.

The CDR3 region is CASSQGLTSGVAKFF. The CDR3, as DNA: TGCGCCAGCAGCCAAGGATTAACTAGCGGCGTAGCAAAGTTCTTC. This rearrangement joins TRBV4-1 to TRBJ2-1, with 8 positions matching TRBD2. CDR1 and CDR2 from the germline V gene are MGHRA and YSYEKL. The CDR3 has 15 amino acids. V was clipped by 1 base and J by 14 bases; unmatched bases: 13.

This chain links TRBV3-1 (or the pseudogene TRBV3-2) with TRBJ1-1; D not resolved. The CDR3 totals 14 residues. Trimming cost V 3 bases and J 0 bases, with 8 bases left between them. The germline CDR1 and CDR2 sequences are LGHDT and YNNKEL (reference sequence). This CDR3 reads CASSHEGMNTEAFF. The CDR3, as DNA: TGTGCCAGCAGCCATGAGGGCATGAACACTGAAGCTTTCTTT.

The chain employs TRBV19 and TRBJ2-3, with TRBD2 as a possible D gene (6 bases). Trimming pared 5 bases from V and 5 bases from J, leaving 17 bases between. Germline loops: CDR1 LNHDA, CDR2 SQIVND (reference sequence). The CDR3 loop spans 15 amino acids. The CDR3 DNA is TGTGCCAGTAGTTCCGAGTCGAGGCGGGGAGATACGCAGTATTTT. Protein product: CASSSESRRGDTQYF.